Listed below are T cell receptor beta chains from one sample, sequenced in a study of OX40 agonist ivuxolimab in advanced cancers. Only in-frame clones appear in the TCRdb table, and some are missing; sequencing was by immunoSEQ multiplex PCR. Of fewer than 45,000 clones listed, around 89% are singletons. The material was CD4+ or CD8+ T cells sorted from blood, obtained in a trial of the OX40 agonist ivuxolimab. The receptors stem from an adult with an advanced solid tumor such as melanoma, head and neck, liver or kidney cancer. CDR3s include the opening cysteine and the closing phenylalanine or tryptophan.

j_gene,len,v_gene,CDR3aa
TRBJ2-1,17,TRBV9,CASSVEKRGGSYNEQFF
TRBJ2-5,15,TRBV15,CATSRGGSIRETQYF
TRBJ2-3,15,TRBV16,CASSQSPLVVDTQYF
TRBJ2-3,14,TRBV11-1,CASSPGVITDTQYF
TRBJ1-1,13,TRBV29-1,CSSSPGAGTEAFF
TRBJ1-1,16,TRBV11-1,CASSQSTGSGNTEAFF
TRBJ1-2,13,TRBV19,CASIRTGGNGYTF
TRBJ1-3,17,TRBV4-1,CASSRYGGSSSGNTIYF
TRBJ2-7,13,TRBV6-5,CASSTSWGREQYF
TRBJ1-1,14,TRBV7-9,CANSLAGLNTEAFF
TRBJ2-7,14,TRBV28,CASIGRRSLYEQYF
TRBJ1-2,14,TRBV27,CASSLSGRGIGYTF
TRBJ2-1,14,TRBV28,CASSSLYAYNEQFF
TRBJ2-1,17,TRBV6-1,CASSEPPLAGEDNEQFF
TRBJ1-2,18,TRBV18,CASSPAGQLGISNYGYTF
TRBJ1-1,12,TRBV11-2,CATGQGHTEAFF
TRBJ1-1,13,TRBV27,CASSLIGNTEAFF
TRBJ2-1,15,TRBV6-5,CASTSGRAHYNEQFF
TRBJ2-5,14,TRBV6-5,CASSMSRDQETQYF
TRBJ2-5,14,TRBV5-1,CASSYRGRRETQYF
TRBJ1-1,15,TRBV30,CAWSPRVPLNTEAFF
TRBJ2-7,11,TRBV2,CASNDPYEQYF
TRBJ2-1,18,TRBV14,CASSQEGRGTSYRVEQFF
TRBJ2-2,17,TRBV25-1,CASSGTGQGRNTGELFF
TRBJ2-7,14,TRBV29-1,CSVRTADSSYEQYF
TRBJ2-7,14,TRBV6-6,CASRKQGEVYEQYF
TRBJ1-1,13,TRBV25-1,CASSSGHNTEAFF
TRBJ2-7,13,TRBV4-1,CASSQVSSYEQYF
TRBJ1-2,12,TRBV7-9,CASSLFPSGYTF
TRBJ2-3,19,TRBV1,CTSSHNPPRRGFSTDTQYF
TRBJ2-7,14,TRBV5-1,CASSLLDRSREQYF
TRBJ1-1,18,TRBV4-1,CASSQVRVPLVSDTEAFF
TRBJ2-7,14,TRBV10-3,CAISESSPTYEQYF
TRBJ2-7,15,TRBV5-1,CASSLVGEIPYEQYF
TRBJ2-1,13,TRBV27,CASSYRSPHEQFF
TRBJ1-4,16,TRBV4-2,CASRHIGTDLGEKLFF
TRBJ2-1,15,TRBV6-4,CASSDSTSGSNEQFF
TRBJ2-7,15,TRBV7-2,CASSLEAEAPYEQYF
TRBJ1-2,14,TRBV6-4,CASSETLFNYGYTF
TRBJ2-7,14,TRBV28,CASSPGQGYYEQYF
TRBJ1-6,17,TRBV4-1,CASSQVFNTLDNSPLHF
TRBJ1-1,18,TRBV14,CASSQDARGPGLNTEAFF
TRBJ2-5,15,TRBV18,CASSARRGEQETQYF
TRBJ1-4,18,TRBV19,CASSNLRTGTATNEKLFF
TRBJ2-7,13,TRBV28,CASSLRTGDEQYF
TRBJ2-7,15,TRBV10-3,CAISESGRAGMEQYF
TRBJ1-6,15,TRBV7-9,CASSSTGGPGSPLHF
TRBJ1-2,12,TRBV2,CASSEGQNGYTF
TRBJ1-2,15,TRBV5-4,CASSSQQGPDYGYTF
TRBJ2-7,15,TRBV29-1,CSVEGAVGGRREQYF
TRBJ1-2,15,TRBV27,CASSLSGQGLKGYTF
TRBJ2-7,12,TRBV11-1,CASSPGLDEQYF
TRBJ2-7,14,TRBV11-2,CASSQLLGGYEQYF